A selection of T cell receptor beta chains follows, all from one sample in a study of OX40 agonist ivuxolimab in advanced cancers. Using immunoSEQ multiplex PCR, the repertoire was profiled, and TCRdb retains in-frame clones only, with some absent. This table holds more than 75,000 clones, about 80% found once. This sample comprised CD4+ or CD8+ T cells sorted from blood, obtained in a trial of the OX40 agonist ivuxolimab. The receptors here all came from an adult with an advanced solid tumor such as melanoma, head and neck, liver or kidney cancer. Each CDR3 is given with its conserved first and last residue. D genes are given only for firm matches. Size values are once, few and many counts, or a class for expanded clones, and some rows have none.

j_call clone_size v_call d_call cdr3_aa cdr3_nt
TRBJ1-2 NA TRBV11-2 NA CASSLTDNPGYGYTF TGTGCCAGCAGCTTAACAGACAACCCGGGGTATGGCTACACCTTC
TRBJ2-1 NA TRBV5-1 TRBD2 CASSPRTSNNEQFF TGCGCCAGCAGCCCTCGGACTAGCAACAATGAGCAGTTCTTC
TRBJ2-5 NA TRBV11-2 NA CASSERTVSLETQYF TGTGCCAGCAGCGAAAGGACAGTATCGTTGGAGACCCAGTACTTC
TRBJ1-1 NA TRBV4-3 NA CASSQGHQNTEAFF TGCGCCAGCAGCCAAGGACACCAGAACACTGAAGCTTTCTTT
TRBJ2-4 NA TRBV6-1 TRBD1 CASSERTGGADPSKNIQYF TGTGCCAGCAGTGAACGGACAGGGGGCGCAGATCCCTCCAAGAACATTCAGTACTTC
TRBJ2-7 NA TRBV7-8 NA CASSGGRYEQYF TGTGCCAGCAGCGGGGGTAGATACGAGCAGTACTTC
TRBJ1-3 NA TRBV7-9 TRBD1 CASSLRDRVGNTIYF TGTGCCAGCAGCTTAAGGGACAGGGTCGGAAACACCATATATTTT
TRBJ2-7 NA TRBV5-1 TRBD2 CASSLRLAGNEQYF TGCGCCAGCAGCTTGCGTCTAGCGGGGAACGAGCAGTACTTC
TRBJ2-6 NA TRBV14 NA CASSQVLGSHRAGANVLTF TGTGCCAGCAGCCAAGTGTTGGGCAGTCACCGGGCTGGGGCCAACGTCCTGACTTTC
TRBJ2-7 NA TRBV2 NA CASRASSGGGLSEQYF TGTGCCAGCAGAGCCAGTTCAGGGGGGGGCCTATCCGAGCAGTACTTC
TRBJ2-2 NA TRBV5-1 NA CASSHPVLTATGELFF TGCGCCAGCAGCCACCCAGTCCTTACTGCGACCGGGGAGCTGTTTTTT
TRBJ2-1 NA TRBV19 NA CASSSLGRDAPYPYNEQFF TGTGCCAGTAGTTCTCTGGGCAGGGACGCACCTTACCCCTACAATGAGCAGTTCTTC
TRBJ2-1 NA TRBV27 NA CASSFGSSYNEQFF TGTGCCAGCAGTTTCGGGAGCTCCTACAATGAGCAGTTCTTC
TRBJ2-7 NA TRBV10-3 NA CAISEDSSYEQYF TGTGCCATCAGTGAGGACAGTTCCTACGAGCAGTACTTC
TRBJ2-3 NA TRBV10-2 TRBD2 CASSGLAASTDTQYF TGCGCCAGTTCAGGACTAGCGGCTAGCACAGATACGCAGTATTTT
TRBJ2-1 once TRBV6-4 NA CASSDFRNGGEQFF TGTGCCAGCAGTGACTTTAGGAATGGGGGTGAGCAGTTCTTC
TRBJ2-5 NA TRBV7-2 NA CASSSPQETQYF TGTGCCAGCAGCTCCCCACAAGAGACCCAGTACTTC
TRBJ1-3 NA TRBV10-3 NA CAISDAGYYSSGNTIYF TGTGCCATCAGTGACGCAGGGTACTATAGCTCTGGAAACACCATATATTTT
TRBJ2-2 NA TRBV27 NA CASRLATGELFF TGTGCCAGCAGATTAGCAACCGGGGAGCTGTTTTTT
TRBJ2-6 once TRBV7-9 NA CASSPPAGANVLTF TGTGCCAGCAGCCCCCCCGCTGGGGCCAACGTCCTGACTTTC
TRBJ1-1 NA TRBV6-6 NA CASSPRHQRDTEAFF TGTGCCAGCAGTCCTCGACATCAACGAGACACTGAAGCTTTCTTT
TRBJ1-5 NA TRBV2 TRBD1 CASRGQGNQPQHF TGTGCCAGCAGAGGACAGGGCAATCAGCCCCAGCATTTT
TRBJ2-1 NA TRBV4-3 TRBD1 CASSRNDRGLYNEQFF TGCGCCAGCAGCCGGAACGACAGGGGGCTCTACAATGAGCAGTTCTTC
TRBJ2-7 NA TRBV7-9 TRBD2 CASSFGLAGAKISYEQYF TGTGCCAGCAGCTTTGGGCTAGCGGGAGCAAAAATCTCCTACGAGCAGTACTTC
TRBJ1-1 NA TRBV10-3 NA CAISEFDQGSAEAFF TGTGCCATCAGTGAGTTCGACCAGGGGAGCGCTGAAGCTTTCTTT
TRBJ2-7 NA TRBV5-1 NA CASSLGNEQYF TGCGCCAGCAGCTTGGGCAACGAGCAGTACTTC
TRBJ2-1 NA TRBV10-3 TRBD2 CAISDTSGSPHEQFF TGTGCCATCAGTGATACTAGCGGGAGTCCGCATGAGCAGTTCTTC
TRBJ1-1 few TRBV11-1 NA CASSRGVVENTEAFF TGTGCCAGCAGCCGCGGGGTTGTGGAGAACACTGAAGCTTTCTTT
TRBJ1-5 many TRBV19 NA CASSVGGLNQPQHF TGTGCCAGCTCGGTGGGTGGGCTCAATCAGCCCCAGCATTTT
TRBJ2-7 NA TRBV6-6 TRBD2 CASSRTSGSYEQYF TGTGCCAGCAGTCGGACTAGCGGGAGCTACGAGCAGTACTTC
TRBJ2-7 NA TRBV11-2 TRBD1 CASSPRTGAYEQYF TGTGCCAGCAGCCCCCGGACAGGAGCCTACGAGCAGTACTTC